Listed here are 13 T cell receptor beta chains from one sample, sequenced in a study of T cell changes during pregnancy in multiple sclerosis. Generated by immunoSEQ multiplex PCR, the TCRdb table keeps only in-frame clones and is missing some. The table shows roughly 100,000 clones, with roughly 93% occurring only once. The sample was peripheral blood, taken after pregnancy. Every receptor here comes from a female donor with multiple sclerosis, enrolled in a pregnancy study.

This chain uses TRBV27 with TRBJ2-7; 13 bases align to TRBD2. Germline V gene sequence: CDR1 MNHEY, CDR2 SMNVEV (reference sequence). J lost 0 bases, V lost 5 bases, and 10 bases had no gene match. The CDR3 runs 18 residues. This CDR3 reads CASSPQTSGRFSSYEQYF. In DNA, the CDR3 is TGTGCCAGCAGTCCTCAGACTAGCGGGAGGTTCAGCTCCTACGAGCAGTACTTC.

This chain links TRBV19 with TRBJ1-4; D remains ambiguous. The CDR3 is made up of 14 amino acids. Germline assignment: CDR1 LNHDA and CDR2 SQIVND (reference sequence). Trimming took off 6 bases at V and 11 bases at J, with 19 bases between the two ends. CDR3 DNA sequence: TGTGCCAGTAGCAAGAGTCCTTCACCGCCGAAACTGTTTTTT. It codes for CASSKSPSPPKLFF.

The chain recombines TRBV27 with TRBJ2-7; maybe TRBD1 (5 bases). Deletions cut 6 bases from V and 2 bases from J, with 17 bases between. The CDR3 totals 15 residues. In germline, CDR1 is MNHEY, CDR2 SMNVEV (reference sequence). CDR3 in amino acids: CASSPQGVFAYEQYF. CDR3 sequence (DNA): TGTGCCAGCAGCCCCCAAGGGGTTTTTGCCTACGAGCAGTACTTC.

The chain joins TRBV5-4 to TRBJ2-7, with D possibly matching TRBD2 (5 bases). Trimming pared 0 bases from V and 3 bases from J, leaving 13 bases between. The CDR3 runs 15 residues. Germline V gives CDR1 SGHNT, CDR2 YYREEE (reference sequence). CDR3: CASSLEAGANYEQYF. The CDR3 nucleotides are TGTGCCAGCAGCTTGGAGGCGGGCGCGAACTACGAGCAGTACTTC.

This sequence joins TRBV18 and TRBJ2-7; 7 nucleotides match TRBD1. This CDR3 is built from 18 residues. CDR1 is KGHSH, CDR2 LQKENI, per germline. V lost 1 base to trimming and J lost 1 base; unmatched junction nucleotides: 13. The CDR3 DNA follows: TGTGCCAGCTCACCACTCGCCGGGACAGTATTATATTCCTACGAGCAGTACTTC. It codes for CASSPLAGTVLYSYEQYF.

The V call is TRBV25-1, the J call TRBJ2-7, with 7 bases matching TRBD1. V dropped 4 bases and J dropped 0; count of bases not matched to a gene: 9. The V gene's germline CDR1 is MGHDK and CDR2 SYGVNS. CDR3 length: 16 residues. The CDR3 DNA reads as TGTGCCAGCAGTGCAACCAGGGACAGTCACTCCTACGAGCAGTACTTC. As protein: CASSATRDSHSYEQYF.

This rearrangement joins TRBV7-2 to TRBJ2-6, with D maybe TRBD2 (5 bases). V was clipped by 5 bases and J by 0 bases, with 14 bases between them. The length of the CDR3 is 17 residues. Germline V gives CDR1 SGHTA, CDR2 FQGNSA. For the CDR3, the DNA is TGTGCCAGCAGCCGAGGACGGAGGACCTCTGGGGCCAACGTCCTGACTTTC. It translates to CASSRGRRTSGANVLTF.

This chain links TRBV9 with TRBJ2-1; TRBD2 agrees at 8 bases. The V and J ends lost 2 bases and 8 bases, in that order; junction bases with no gene match: 12. CDR1 and CDR2 from the germline V gene are SGDLS and YYNGEE. CDR3 length equals 16 residues. The CDR3 nucleotides read TGTGCCAGCAGCGTTACAGCGGGAGTGTCTTCTGATGAGCAGTTCTTC. This gives the protein CASSVTAGVSSDEQFF.

This clone has only a few counts. The V call is TRBV7-2, the J call TRBJ1-4; TRBD1 might be the D (5 bases). CDR1 is SGHTA, CDR2 FQGNSA, per germline. The CDR3 has 13 amino acids. Trimming shortened V by 5 bases and J by 8 bases, and 12 bases separated the two germline ends. The chain's CDR3 is CASSQQEGEKLFF. CDR3 bases: TGTGCCAGCAGCCAACAGGAGGGGGAAAAACTGTTTTTT.

The J gene is TRBJ2-7, the V gene TRBV7-3; 7 nucleotides line up with TRBD2. Germline CDR1 SGHTA, CDR2 FQGTGA. The CDR3 sequence is 15 residues long. V trimming: 1 base; J trimming: 6 bases; junction bases outside the gene matches: 9. DNA of the CDR3: TGTGCCAGCAGCTTAATGCCTAGGGGAGGGTCCGAGCAGTACTTC. This gives the protein CASSLMPRGGSEQYF.

The chain joins TRBV7-2 to TRBJ1-1, with no clear D. Trimming removed 2 bases at V and 5 bases at J, with 15 bases between. This CDR3 spans 15 amino acids. Germline V lookup: CDR1 SGHTA, CDR2 FQGNSA. The CDR3 protein is CASSLYGGRTTEAFF. In DNA form, the CDR3 reads TGTGCCAGCAGCTTATATGGAGGCAGAACAACTGAAGCTTTCTTT.

CDR3: CASSPGTGFSYEQYF. CDR3 DNA: TGTGCCAGCAGTCCCGGGACAGGTTTCTCCTACGAGCAGTACTTC. V is TRBV6-5 and J is TRBJ2-7; TRBD1 aligns across 8 bases. The CDR3 runs 15 residues. Germline trimming cut 5 bases from V and 0 bases from J; bases unmatched to any gene: 6. Germline V gene data show CDR1 as MNHEY and CDR2 as SVGAGI.

This rearrangement joins TRBV5-1 to TRBJ1-3, with TRBD1 matching over 7 bases. CDR1 and CDR2 from the germline V gene are SGHRS and YFSETQ. V lost 4 bases to trimming and J lost 0 bases; unmatched junction nucleotides: 4. The CDR3 runs to 15 residues. CDR3 in amino acids: CASSQGQTSGNTIYF. The CDR3 DNA follows: TGCGCCAGCAGCCAGGGACAGACCTCTGGAAACACCATATATTTT.